The 24 T cell receptor beta chains below all came from one sample that was sequenced in a study of cytomegalovirus exposure and HLA in healthy donors. Primers: 60 Vbeta forward and 13 Jbeta reverse. Assay used: immunoSEQ multiplex PCR; TCRdb lists only in-frame clones, some missing. The repertoire holds 200,000 or so clones, with roughly three quarters as singletons. Specimen: PBMCs. The receptors shown here come from a male donor in good health and CMV-seropositive.

This clone has only a few counts. The chain recombines TRBV6-1 with TRBJ2-5; a weak D match, TRBD2 (5 bases). Trimming stripped 5 bases from V and 2 bases from J, with 15 bases between. CDR1 is MNHNS and CDR2 is SASEGT in the germline V gene. CDR3 length: 15 residues. The CDR3 loop reads CASSLPRGLQETQYF. CDR3 sequence (DNA): TGTGCCAGCAGTCTCCCACGGGGTCTACAAGAGACCCAGTACTTC.

The chain recombines TRBV4-3 with TRBJ2-3, with TRBD2 identical over 7 bases. CDR1 and CDR2 from the germline V gene are LGHNA and YSLEER. V lost 0 bases to trimming and J lost 3 bases; unmatched junction nucleotides: 3. This CDR3 contains 15 residues. This CDR3 is CASSQDQRGTDTQYF. The CDR3 DNA is TGCGCCAGCAGCCAAGACCAGCGGGGTACAGATACGCAGTATTTT.

The V call is TRBV28, the J call TRBJ1-1; TRBD1 is a possible D gene (6 bases). This CDR3 has 14 residues. Trimming left V 6 bases short and J 7 bases short, with 18 bases between. The V gene's germline CDR1 is MDHEN and CDR2 SYDVKM. CDR3 in amino acids: CASRKSGDLGEAFF. In DNA form, the CDR3 reads TGTGCCAGCAGGAAATCAGGGGATCTCGGTGAAGCTTTCTTT.

The chain joins TRBV9 to TRBJ2-3, with TRBD1 matching over 7 bases. CDR1 is SGDLS, CDR2 YYNGEE, per germline. Trimming cost V 2 bases and J 14 bases; bases outside gene matches: 14. The CDR3 is 14 residues long. CDR3 protein: CASSVLERQGRPYF. The CDR3 region has the DNA TGTGCCAGCAGCGTCCTCGAACGACAGGGTAGGCCGTATTTT.

The chain is built from TRBV5-1 and TRBJ1-1; D might be TRBD1 (5 bases). The CDR3 totals 13 residues. CDR1 is SGHRS and CDR2 is YFSETQ in the germline V gene. The V end was cut by 0 bases, the J end by 4 bases, with 7 bases between. CDR3 in DNA: TGCGCCAGCAGCTTGGTGGGGCCCACTGAAGCTTTCTTT. It yields the protein CASSLVGPTEAFF. Looking up the rest from reference TRBV5-1 and TRBJ1-1 gives the full variable domain: KAGVTQTPRYLIKTRGQQVTLSCSPISGHRSVSWYQQTPGQGLQFLFEYFSETQRNKGNFPGRFSGRQFSNSRSEMNVSTLELGDSALYLCASSLVGPTEAFFGQGTRLTVV.

This clone was recorded a few times. The V and J genes are TRBV7-2 and TRBJ2-7; 10 nucleotides match TRBD2. The trim removed 5 bases at V and 2 bases at J, leaving 6 bases unmatched. This CDR3 has 15 amino acids. In germline, CDR1 is SGHTA, CDR2 FQGNSA. The chain's CDR3 is CASSPSGRGTYEQYF. CDR3 bases: TGTGCCAGCAGCCCTAGCGGGAGAGGCACCTACGAGCAGTACTTC. Full variable domain (rest looked up from reference TRBV7-2 and TRBJ2-7): GAGVSQSPSNKVTEKGKDVELRCDPISGHTALYWYRQSLGQGLEFLIYFQGNSAPDKSGLPSDRFSAERTGGSVSTLTIQRTQQEDSAVYLCASSPSGRGTYEQYFGPGTRLTVT.

In this sample, this clone turned up a few times. The chain couples TRBV5-1 to TRBJ2-5; D is possibly TRBD2 (6 bases). Between the trimmed V and J ends, which lost 0 bases and 5 bases, there was a span of 11 bases. The CDR3 consists of 14 residues. CDR1 is SGHRS, CDR2 YFSETQ, per germline. The DNA for the CDR3 is TGCGCCAGCAGCTTGGCCTCGGGAGTTGAGACCCAGTACTTC. Translating gives CASSLASGVETQYF.

V is TRBV9 and J is TRBJ1-2; 7 nucleotides align to TRBD1. The CDR3 length is 14 residues. The V segment lost 3 bases and the J segment 4 bases; nucleotides outside the gene matches: 6. Germline CDR1 is SGDLS and CDR2 is YYNGEE. The CDR3 here is CASSAPGQSYGYTF. DNA for the CDR3: TGTGCCAGCAGCGCACCGGGACAGAGCTATGGCTACACCTTC.

The genes are TRBV14 and TRBJ1-2; no reliable D call. V shed 1 base and J shed 1 base, with 16 bases lying between them. From germline, CDR1 is SGHDN and CDR2 FVKESK. The CDR3 runs to 17 residues. The CDR3 sequence: CASSQGAKEQSNYGYTF. As DNA, the CDR3 is TGTGCCAGCAGCCAAGGGGCAAAGGAACAGAGTAACTATGGCTACACCTTC.

The chain is built from TRBV28 and TRBJ1-1, with D uncertain. The CDR3 has 15 amino acids. The germline V gene has CDR1 MDHEN and CDR2 SYDVKM. Between the trimmed V and J ends, which lost 4 bases and 0 bases, there was a span of 12 bases. The CDR3 nucleotides read TGTGCCAGCAGTTGGGCTATTAAGGTGAACACTGAAGCTTTCTTT. Translating it yields CASSWAIKVNTEAFF.

CDR3 in amino acids: CASSPPGRGVGTEAFF. DNA for the CDR3: TGTGCCAGCAGCCCCCCCGGCCGGGGGGTAGGAACTGAAGCTTTCTTT. This chain connects TRBV28 to TRBJ1-1, with D maybe TRBD1 (5 bases). With 6 bases removed from V and 5 bases from J, the gap between germline ends came to 22 bases. Per the germline V gene, CDR1 is MDHEN and CDR2 is SYDVKM. This CDR3 comprises 16 residues.

CDR3 nucleotides: TGTGCCAGCAGCAAAGGGGCAGGGGGAAGGAACGACAATCAGCCCCAGCATTTT. It translates to CASSKGAGGRNDNQPQHF. The rearrangement links TRBV21-1 to TRBJ1-5; the table's TRBD1 call for D was not verified on the DNA. TRBV21-1 is assigned pseudogene status. The CDR3 contains 18 residues.

The table lists this clone with a count of one. This sequence joins TRBV10-2 and TRBJ1-1, with a weak D call TRBD1 (6 bases). Germline loops: CDR1 WSHSY, CDR2 SAAADI. The CDR3 covers 14 residues. V was trimmed by 7 bases and J by 0 bases, leaving 12 bases between them. The CDR3 loop is CASTLGQLNTEAFF. The CDR3 DNA sequence: TGCGCCAGCACGCTTGGACAGTTGAACACTGAAGCTTTCTTT.

This chain joins TRBV9 and TRBJ1-3; no clear D. This CDR3 has 15 amino acids. The germline V gene encodes CDR1 SGDLS and CDR2 YYNGEE. V was trimmed by 1 base and J by 0 bases, leaving 8 bases between them. The DNA for the CDR3 is TGTGCCAGCAGCGTACACCCAGTCTCTGGAAACACCATATATTTT. It specifies CASSVHPVSGNTIYF.

V is TRBV2 and J is TRBJ1-5; D ambiguous. This CDR3 comprises 16 residues. V was clipped by 7 bases and J by 0 bases, with 16 bases between them. CDR1 and CDR2 (germline): SNHLY, FYNNEI. CDR3 nucleotide sequence: TGTGCCAGCAATTATTGGGCAGATGATAGCAATCAGCCCCAGCATTTT. Protein: CASNYWADDSNQPQHF.

The J gene is TRBJ1-5, the V gene TRBV6-1; unclear D gene. CDR3 length equals 13 residues. V was trimmed by 4 bases and J by 7 bases, leaving 11 bases between them. CDR1 and CDR2 (germline): MNHNS, SASEGT. This chain's CDR3 is CASSGWRGQPQHF. For the CDR3, the DNA is TGTGCCAGCAGTGGTTGGCGGGGACAGCCCCAGCATTTT.

J is TRBJ2-2 and V is TRBV15, with D hard to call. V was clipped by 4 bases and J by 6 bases, with 9 bases between them. There are 13 residues in the CDR3. Germline V CDR1 and CDR2: LNHNV, YYDKDF (reference sequence). The CDR3 DNA is TGTGCCACCAGCACCTCGACTCCCGGGGAGCTGTTTTTT. Translation: CATSTSTPGELFF.

The chain carries TRBV12-5 and TRBJ1-1; no clear D gene. The V end was cut by 6 bases, the J end by 0 bases, with 11 bases between. From germline, CDR1 is LGHNT and CDR2 FRNRAP. The CDR3 has 14 residues. CDR3 loop: CASGRSGMNTEAFF. CDR3 nucleotide sequence: TGTGCTAGTGGCCGCTCAGGCATGAACACTGAAGCTTTCTTT.

The V and J genes are TRBV18 and TRBJ2-7, with 11 positions matching TRBD2. This CDR3 contains 14 residues. Losses at the gene ends were 5 bases for V and 3 bases for J; bases not matched to a gene: 3. CDR1 is KGHSH and CDR2 is LQKENI in the germline V gene. CDR3 DNA: TGTGCCAGCTCAATCGGGACTAGCGGCTACGAGCAGTACTTC. Amino acid sequence: CASSIGTSGYEQYF.

V gene TRBV19 combines with J gene TRBJ2-3; 8 nucleotides agree with TRBD1. The CDR3 consists of 15 residues. V was pared by 5 bases and J by 0 bases, with 4 bases of the junction left unmatched. Germline loops: CDR1 LNHDA, CDR2 SQIVND (reference sequence). The CDR3 is CASSAGQESTDTQYF. The DNA for the CDR3 is TGTGCCAGTAGTGCGGGACAGGAGAGCACAGATACGCAGTATTTT.

The V call is TRBV28, the J call TRBJ2-7; TRBD2 is a possible D gene (6 bases). Germline CDR1 and CDR2: MDHEN and SYDVKM. The V gene lost 5 bases and the J gene lost 6 bases, with 14 bases spanning the gap. This CDR3 contains 13 residues. CDR3: CASSASRGGEQYF. For the CDR3, the DNA is TGTGCCAGCAGTGCCTCAAGGGGAGGCGAGCAGTACTTC.

The chain uses TRBV19 and TRBJ1-5; 7 nucleotides align to TRBD1. The germline gives CDR1 LNHDA, CDR2 SQIVND (reference sequence). The V gene end was trimmed by 4 bases and the J gene end by 4 bases; junction bases not matched to a gene: 4. This CDR3 region has 14 residues. The CDR3 region is CASSKGQPNQPQHF. The CDR3 bases are TGTGCCAGTAGTAAGGGACAGCCAAATCAGCCCCAGCATTTT. Full variable domain (remainder filled in from reference TRBV19 and TRBJ1-5): DGGITQSPKYLFRKEGQNVTLSCEQNLNHDAMYWYRQDPGQGLRLIYYSQIVNDFQKGDIAEGYSVSREKKESFPLTVTSAQKNPTAFYLCASSKGQPNQPQHFGDGTRLSIL.

The rearrangement uses TRBV18 and TRBJ2-7, with unresolved D. The CDR3 is made up of 14 amino acids. Per germline, CDR1 KGHSH and CDR2 LQKENI. V gave up 3 bases and J gave up 9 bases, with 18 bases separating them. In nucleotides, the CDR3 is TGTGCCAGCTCACCTCTAAAGGAGCTACGAGGGCAGTACTTC. As protein: CASSPLKELRGQYF.

This clone was seen just once. This sequence joins TRBV6-5 and TRBJ1-1; D unresolved. Trimming shortened V by 6 bases and J by 5 bases, and 13 bases separated the two germline ends. Germline V lookup: CDR1 MNHEY, CDR2 SVGAGI. This CDR3 spans 13 amino acids. The CDR3 sequence is CASSGGSWTEAFF. For the CDR3, the DNA is TGTGCCAGCAGCGGTGGGAGTTGGACTGAAGCTTTCTTT.